The rows below give T cell receptor beta chains drawn from one sample of a study of blood T cell repertoires in COVID-19. Profiled with immunoSEQ multiplex PCR; TCRdb holds only in-frame clones, not every one. In the table there are about 260,000 clones, 88% of which are singletons. The specimen was peripheral blood. Every receptor here comes from a man aged 55 to 70 who had recovered from COVID-19. The CDR3 runs from the conserved cysteine through the conserved F or W. The order of the fields is D gene, V gene, J gene, clone size, CDR3 protein, CDR3 DNA. The D gene is left open where the match is weak. Size values are once, few and many counts, or a class for expanded clones, and some rows have none.

>TRBD1|TRBV29-1|TRBJ1-2|-
CSVALQGRGGYTF
TGCAGCGTCGCTCTACAGGGGCGGGGTGGCTACACCTTC
>-|TRBV12-5|TRBJ2-7|-
CASGERGLTYEQYF
TGTGCTAGTGGTGAAAGAGGCTTGACCTACGAGCAGTACTTC
>TRBD1|TRBV5-1|TRBJ1-2|-
CASSLTTGTGYNYGYTF
TGCGCCAGCAGCTTAACAACCGGGACAGGTTATAACTATGGCTACACCTTC
>TRBD2|TRBV2|TRBJ2-6|-
CASSVRETNGANVLTF
TGTGCCAGCAGTGTGCGGGAGACGAACGGGGCCAACGTCCTGACTTTC
>-|TRBV7-2|TRBJ1-2|few
CASSLNNGVNYGYTF
TGTGCCAGCAGCTTAAATAACGGGGTAAACTATGGCTACACCTTC
>-|TRBV2|TRBJ2-5|-
CASKLAWETQYF
TGTGCCAGCAAGCTAGCTTGGGAGACCCAGTACTTC
>TRBD2|TRBV3-1/TRBV3-2|TRBJ2-1|-
CASSREAGGWVNEQFF
TGTGCCAGCAGCCGCGAAGCGGGGGGATGGGTCAATGAGCAGTTCTTC
>-|TRBV4-1|TRBJ1-1|-
CASSQSPTVIETEAFF
TGCGCCAGCAGCCAGTCCCCGACAGTTATCGAGACTGAAGCTTTCTTT
>-|TRBV2|TRBJ2-7|-
CASRAGGSYEQYF
TGTGCCAGCAGAGCAGGGGGGTCCTACGAGCAGTACTTC
>-|TRBV4-1|TRBJ1-1|-
CASSNQGFNTEAFF
TGCGCCAGCAGCAACCAGGGTTTCAACACTGAAGCTTTCTTT
>TRBD1|TRBV2|TRBJ2-1|-
CASRLRDSLYNEQFF
TGTGCCAGCAGATTACGGGACAGCCTGTACAATGAGCAGTTCTTC
>TRBD1|TRBV12-3/TRBV12-4|TRBJ2-5|-
CASSPGGVETQYF
TGTGCCAGCAGTCCAGGGGGCGTAGAGACCCAGTACTTC
>TRBD1|TRBV7-3|TRBJ2-5|-
CASSPQGAENQETQYF
TGTGCCAGCAGCCCTCAGGGGGCAGAAAACCAAGAGACCCAGTACTTC
>-|TRBV5-5|TRBJ1-6|-
CASSRDLGSSPLHF
TGTGCCAGCAGCCGGGACTTAGGGTCCTCACCCCTCCACTTT
>TRBD1|TRBV6-4|TRBJ2-3|-
CASSRQGWSSTDTQYF
TGTGCCAGCAGTCGACAGGGATGGTCTAGCACAGATACGCAGTATTTT
>-|TRBV19|TRBJ2-5|-
CASRGTPARETQYF
TGTGCCAGTAGGGGGACTCCCGCTAGGGAGACCCAGTACTTC
>TRBD2|TRBV4-2|TRBJ2-3|-
CASSPRTSGGRFGDTQYF
TGTGCCAGCAGCCCAAGAACTAGCGGGGGGAGATTTGGAGATACGCAGTATTTT
>TRBD1|TRBV5-4|TRBJ1-5|-
CASSRQGANQPQHF
TGTGCCAGCAGCCGACAGGGGGCCAATCAGCCCCAGCATTTT
>-|TRBV4-1|TRBJ1-5|-
CASSQGPRGVYSNQPQHF
TGCGCCAGCAGCCAAGGACCCCGGGGGGTTTATAGCAATCAGCCCCAGCATTTT
>-|TRBV29-1|TRBJ2-2|-
CSVPKEGAGKAGELFF
TGCAGCGTTCCAAAGGAGGGGGCTGGTAAAGCCGGGGAGCTGTTTTTT
>TRBD1|TRBV5-4|TRBJ1-3|-
CASRDWDSRATIYF
TGTGCCAGCAGGGACTGGGACAGTCGGGCCACCATATATTTT
>TRBD1|TRBV19|TRBJ1-2|once
CASSRQGAVNYGYTF
TGTGCCAGTAGTCGACAGGGGGCGGTTAACTATGGCTACACCTTC
>-|TRBV6-5|TRBJ2-7|-
CASRKYTGEQYF
TGTGCCAGCAGAAAATATACAGGAGAGCAGTACTTC
>-|TRBV12-3/TRBV12-4|TRBJ1-1|few
CASRSGTEAFF
TGTGCCAGCAGGTCCGGGACTGAAGCTTTCTTT
>TRBD1|TRBV6-5|TRBJ1-4|-
CASRPYQGAREKLFF
TGTGCCAGCAGGCCCTATCAGGGGGCGCGTGAAAAACTGTTTTTT
>TRBD2|TRBV19|TRBJ2-1|once
CASSITSGHSYNEQFF
TGTGCCAGTAGTATTACTAGCGGGCACTCCTACAATGAGCAGTTCTTC
>-|TRBV6-6|TRBJ2-7|-
CASSGYGSSSYEQYF
TGTGCCAGCAGTGGGTATGGTTCTAGCTCCTACGAGCAGTACTTC
>-|TRBV6-5|TRBJ2-1|-
CASSSGTNEQFF
TGTGCCAGCAGCTCTGGGACAAATGAGCAGTTCTTC
>TRBD1|TRBV5-1|TRBJ1-2|-
CASSGGTGYGYTF
TGCGCCAGCAGCGGTGGGACAGGCTATGGCTACACCTTC
>-|TRBV3-1/TRBV3-2|TRBJ1-3|-
CASSQGARVTGNTIYF
TGTGCCAGCAGCCAAGGAGCCAGGGTTACTGGAAACACCATATATTTT
>TRBD2|TRBV13|TRBJ2-1|-
CASRLKAGRYNEQFF
TGTGCCAGCAGGCTGAAAGCGGGGCGCTACAATGAGCAGTTCTTC
>-|TRBV9|TRBJ1-1|-
CASSVGPQASGTEAFF
TGTGCCAGCAGCGTAGGTCCACAGGCCTCAGGGACTGAAGCTTTCTTT
>TRBD1|TRBV6-6|TRBJ1-2|-
CASSPMGRRQGGYSSDYGYTF
TGTGCCAGCAGTCCAATGGGGCGGAGACAGGGGGGGTACAGCAGTGACTATGGCTACACCTTC
>-|TRBV24-1|TRBJ1-4|-
CATSDPTAIYEKLFF
TGTGCCACCAGTGATCCGACAGCCATTTATGAAAAACTGTTTTTT
>TRBD2|TRBV9|TRBJ2-7|-
CASSPHPGGVVRYEQYF
TGTGCCAGCAGCCCTCACCCGGGGGGGGTAGTACGGTACGAGCAGTACTTC
>-|TRBV5-1|TRBJ2-3|-
CASGARTDTQYF
TGCGCCAGCGGAGCGCGAACAGATACGCAGTATTTT
>TRBD2|TRBV27|TRBJ2-3|-
CASSFGLAGLDTQYF
TGTGCCAGCAGTTTCGGACTAGCGGGCCTAGATACGCAGTATTTT
>TRBD1|TRBV5-6|TRBJ1-2|-
CASSPQGQIYGYTF
TGTGCCAGCAGCCCACAGGGACAGATTTATGGCTACACCTTC
>-|TRBV3-1/TRBV3-2|TRBJ1-6|once
CASSTLDIRGNSPLHF
TGTGCCAGCAGCACGCTGGACATTCGCGGCAATTCACCCCTCCACTTT
>TRBD1|TRBV10-1|TRBJ1-6|-
CASSAGGNSPLHF
TGCGCCAGCAGCGCAGGGGGGAATTCACCCCTCCACTTT
>-|TRBV6-2/TRBV6-3|TRBJ2-5|-
CASSYGLRETQYF
TGTGCCAGCAGTTACGGCCTCCGTGAGACCCAGTACTTC
>-|TRBV7-8|TRBJ1-1|-
CASSLLMGVNTEAFF
TGTGCCAGCAGCTTATTAATGGGAGTAAACACTGAAGCTTTCTTT